The 10 T cell receptor beta chains given below trace back to one sample, sequenced in a study of blood T cell repertoires in COVID-19. Libraries were prepared by immunoSEQ multiplex PCR; TCRdb keeps only in-frame clonotypes and omits some of them. This table holds approximately 180,000 clones, approximately 90% found once. Sequenced input: peripheral blood. The receptor set was obtained from a woman aged 50 to 65 with acute or convalescent COVID-19.

V and J are TRBV19 and TRBJ2-6, with TRBD2 identical over 12 bases. CDR3 size: 18 residues. The junction had 4 bases not matched to a gene; V was cut back by 1 base and J by 3 bases. Germline V gene sequence: CDR1 LNHDA, CDR2 SQIVND (reference sequence). The DNA of the CDR3 is TGTGCCAGTAGTATAGTTCGACTAGCGGGGGATGGGGCCAACGTCCTGACTTTC. Its translation is CASSIVRLAGDGANVLTF.

The chain combines TRBV5-1 with TRBJ1-1; 10 positions agree with TRBD1. Germline assignment: CDR1 SGHRS and CDR2 YFSETQ. V gave up 0 bases and J gave up 5 bases; unmatched junction bases: 4. This CDR3 region has 15 residues. The CDR3 DNA reads TGCGCCAGCAGCTTGGGGGACAGGGGTGCGACTGAAGCTTTCTTT. This sequence encodes CASSLGDRGATEAFF.

The chain joins TRBV10-2 to TRBJ2-7; 9 nucleotides line up with TRBD2. V lost 11 bases, J lost 3 bases, and 5 bases stayed unmatched. Germline V gene lookup returns CDR1 WSHSY and CDR2 SAAADI. The CDR3 has 12 residues. DNA of the CDR3: TGCGCCCTAGGGCGGGGGGGCTACGAGCAGTACTTC. Protein sequence: CALGRGGYEQYF.

The chain joins TRBV3-1 (or the pseudogene TRBV3-2) to TRBJ2-3; 7 nucleotides match TRBD2. V dropped 4 bases and J dropped 2; count of bases not matched to a gene: 6. From germline, CDR1 is LGHDT and CDR2 YNNKEL (reference sequence). The CDR3 spans 15 residues. The CDR3 DNA reads TGTGCCAGCAGCCTCCGGGACTACTACACAGATACGCAGTATTTT. Translating it yields CASSLRDYYTDTQYF.

This chain connects TRBV18 to TRBJ2-1, with 8 bases that match TRBD1. V dropped 0 bases and J dropped 2; count of bases not matched to a gene: 3. The CDR3 covers 16 residues. Germline CDR1 reads KGHSH; CDR2 reads LQKENI. The CDR3: CASSPPPGGPYNEQFF. The CDR3 nucleotides read TGTGCCAGCTCACCACCCCCAGGGGGCCCCTACAATGAGCAGTTCTTC.

The V call is TRBV18, the J call TRBJ2-7; TRBD1 might be the D (6 bases). CDR3 length equals 14 residues. Germline V gives CDR1 KGHSH, CDR2 LQKENI. V was cut by 1 base and J by 4 bases, with 11 bases left in between. The CDR3 region is CASSPLGQGYEQYF. As DNA, the CDR3 is TGTGCCAGCTCACCACTCGGTCAGGGGTACGAGCAGTACTTC.

This chain links TRBV6-2 or TRBV6-3 with TRBJ2-1; D not resolved. Trimming stripped 5 bases from V and 7 bases from J, with 18 bases between. The length of the CDR3 is 15 residues. Germline V gene data show CDR1 as MNHEY and CDR2 as SVGEGT. The CDR3 coding sequence is TGTGCCAGCAGTCCCTCCGCCGGGTCGCTTAATGAGCAGTTCTTC. Its translation is CASSPSAGSLNEQFF.

The V call is TRBV29-1, the J call TRBJ2-5; 8 bases fit TRBD2. This CDR3 has 13 residues. Germline CDR1 is SQVTM and CDR2 is ANQGSEA. Germline trimming cut 7 bases from V and 5 bases from J; bases unmatched to any gene: 9. CDR3 in amino acids: CSGQREMGETQYF. The DNA of the CDR3 is TGCAGCGGCCAGCGGGAGATGGGGGAGACCCAGTACTTC.

The chain is built from TRBV30 and TRBJ1-1; D is uncertain. In germline, CDR1 is GTSNPN, CDR2 SVGIG (reference sequence). The CDR3 runs to 15 residues. Between the trimmed V and J ends, which lost 2 bases and 2 bases, there was a span of 15 bases. DNA for the CDR3: TGTGCCTGGAGTTGGGCCGAGGGAATAAACACTGAAGCTTTCTTT. This codes for CAWSWAEGINTEAFF.

This chain links TRBV7-9 with TRBJ2-7; 9 bases line up with TRBD2. The germline V gene has CDR1 SEHNR and CDR2 FQNEAQ (reference sequence). Germline trimming cut 0 bases from V and 3 bases from J; bases unmatched to any gene: 6. The CDR3 totals 16 residues. CDR3 nucleotide sequence: TGTGCCAGCAGCTTAGCGAGTAGCGGGGGCCGCTACGAGCAGTACTTC. Its protein product is CASSLASSGGRYEQYF. Combining the CDR3 with reference TRBV7-9 and TRBJ2-7 gives the whole variable domain DTGVSQNPRHKITKRGQNVTFRCDPISEHNRLYWYRQTLGQGPEFLTYFQNEAQLEKSRLLSDRFSAERPKGSFSTLEIQRTEQGDSAMYLCASSLASSGGRYEQYFGPGTRLTVT.